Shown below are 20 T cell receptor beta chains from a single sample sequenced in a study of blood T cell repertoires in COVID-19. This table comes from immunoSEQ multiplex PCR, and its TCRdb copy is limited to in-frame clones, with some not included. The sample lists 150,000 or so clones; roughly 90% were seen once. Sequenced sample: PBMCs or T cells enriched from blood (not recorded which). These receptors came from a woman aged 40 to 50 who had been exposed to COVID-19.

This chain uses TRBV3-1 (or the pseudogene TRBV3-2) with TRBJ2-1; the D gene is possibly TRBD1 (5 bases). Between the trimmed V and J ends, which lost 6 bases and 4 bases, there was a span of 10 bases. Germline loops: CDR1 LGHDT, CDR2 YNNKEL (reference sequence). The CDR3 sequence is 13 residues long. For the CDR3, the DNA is TGTGCCAGCAGTAGACAGACTTACAATGAGCAGTTCTTC. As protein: CASSRQTYNEQFF.

The DNA of the CDR3 is TGCGCCAGCAGGGTTAATGGGCAGCTTAATTCACCCCTCCACTTT. Translation: CASRVNGQLNSPLHF. The V and J genes are TRBV10-2 and TRBJ1-6; D uncertain. CDR1 WSHSY and CDR2 SAAADI come from the germline V gene. The CDR3 has 15 amino acids. The ends were cut back, 6 bases at V and 6 bases at J, with 15 bases in the middle.

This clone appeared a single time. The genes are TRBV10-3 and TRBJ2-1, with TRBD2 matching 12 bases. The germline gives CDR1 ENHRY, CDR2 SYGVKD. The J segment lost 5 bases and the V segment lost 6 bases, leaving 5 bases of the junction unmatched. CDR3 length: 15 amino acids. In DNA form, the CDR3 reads TGTGCCATCAGGGAACGACTAGCGGGAGACAATGAGCAGTTCTTC. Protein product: CAIRERLAGDNEQFF.

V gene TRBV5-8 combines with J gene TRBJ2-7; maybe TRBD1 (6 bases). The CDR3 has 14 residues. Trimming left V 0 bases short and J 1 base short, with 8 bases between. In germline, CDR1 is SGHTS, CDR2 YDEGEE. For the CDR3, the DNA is TGTGCCAGCAGCTTGGGGCAGGGGTCCTACGAGCAGTACTTC. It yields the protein CASSLGQGSYEQYF.

The CDR3, as DNA: TGTGCCAGCAGCATTTCCTGGGCTCAAGCCGCTGAAGCTTTCTTT. The encoded protein is CASSISWAQAAEAFF. The chain employs TRBV11-2 and TRBJ1-1, with D hard to call. V was trimmed by 5 bases and J by 6 bases, leaving 19 bases between them. The V gene's germline CDR1 is SGHAT and CDR2 FQNNGV. The CDR3 spans 15 residues.

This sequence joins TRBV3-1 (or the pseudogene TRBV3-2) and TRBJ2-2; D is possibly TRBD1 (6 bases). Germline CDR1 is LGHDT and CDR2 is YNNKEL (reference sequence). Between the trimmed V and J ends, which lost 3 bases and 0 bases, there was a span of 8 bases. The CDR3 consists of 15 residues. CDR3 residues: CASSHGTSNTGELFF. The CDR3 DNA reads TGTGCCAGCAGCCACGGGACATCGAACACCGGGGAGCTGTTTTTT.

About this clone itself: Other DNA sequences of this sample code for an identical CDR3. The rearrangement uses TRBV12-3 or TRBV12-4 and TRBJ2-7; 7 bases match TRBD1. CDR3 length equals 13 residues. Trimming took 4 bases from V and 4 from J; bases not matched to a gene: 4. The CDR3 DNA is TGTGCCAGCAGTTCGGGACAGTCGTACGAGCAGTACTTC. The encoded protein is CASSSGQSYEQYF.

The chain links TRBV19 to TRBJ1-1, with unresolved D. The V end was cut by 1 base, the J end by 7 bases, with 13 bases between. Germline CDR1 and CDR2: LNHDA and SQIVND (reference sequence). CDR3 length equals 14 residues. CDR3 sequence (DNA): TGTGCCAGTAGTATAGGATTGCGGGAGGGTGAAGCTTTCTTT. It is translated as CASSIGLREGEAFF.

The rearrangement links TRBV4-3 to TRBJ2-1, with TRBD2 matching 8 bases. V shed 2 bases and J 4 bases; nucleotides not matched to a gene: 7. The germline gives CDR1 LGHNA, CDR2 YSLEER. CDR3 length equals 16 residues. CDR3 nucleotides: TGCGCCAGCAGCCAATCACTAGCGGCCTTTTACAATGAGCAGTTCTTC. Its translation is CASSQSLAAFYNEQFF.

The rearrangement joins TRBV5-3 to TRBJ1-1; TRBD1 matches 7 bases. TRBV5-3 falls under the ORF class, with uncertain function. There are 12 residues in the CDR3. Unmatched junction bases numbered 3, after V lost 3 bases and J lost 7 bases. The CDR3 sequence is CARSSHRGEAFF. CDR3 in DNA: TGTGCCAGAAGCTCCCACAGGGGTGAAGCTTTCTTT.

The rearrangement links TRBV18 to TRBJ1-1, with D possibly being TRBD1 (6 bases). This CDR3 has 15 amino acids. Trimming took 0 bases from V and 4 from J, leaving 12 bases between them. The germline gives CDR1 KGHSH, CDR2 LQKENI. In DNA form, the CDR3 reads TGTGCCAGCTCACCACCCAGGGGCTGGGCCACTGAAGCTTTCTTT. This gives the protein CASSPPRGWATEAFF. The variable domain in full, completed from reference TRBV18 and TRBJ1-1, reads NAGVMQNPRHLVRRRGQEARLRCSPMKGHSHVYWYRQLPEEGLKFMVYLQKENIIDESGMPKERFSAEFPKEGPSILRIQQVVRGDSAAYFCASSPPRGWATEAFFGQGTRLTVV.

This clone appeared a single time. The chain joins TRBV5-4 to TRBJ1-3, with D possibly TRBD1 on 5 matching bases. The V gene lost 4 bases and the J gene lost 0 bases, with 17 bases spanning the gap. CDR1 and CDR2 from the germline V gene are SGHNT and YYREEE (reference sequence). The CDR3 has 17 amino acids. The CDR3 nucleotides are TGTGCCAGCAGCACTACCGGGGGGGGACTCTCTGGAAACACCATATATTTT. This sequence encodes CASSTTGGGLSGNTIYF.

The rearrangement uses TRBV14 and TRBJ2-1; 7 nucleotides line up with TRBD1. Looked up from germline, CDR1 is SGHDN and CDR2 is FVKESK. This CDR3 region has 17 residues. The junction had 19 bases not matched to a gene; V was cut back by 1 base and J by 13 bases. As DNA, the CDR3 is TGTGCCAGCAGCCAAGCCAACACTAATACCGGACGGACAGGCCAGTTCTTC. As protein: CASSQANTNTGRTGQFF.

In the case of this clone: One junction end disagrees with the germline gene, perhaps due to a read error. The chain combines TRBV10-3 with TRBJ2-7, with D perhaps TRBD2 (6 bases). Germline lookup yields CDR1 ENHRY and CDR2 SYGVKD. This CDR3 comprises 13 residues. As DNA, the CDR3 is TGTGCCATCAGTGAGTCAGGGTTCCCCTTTGCGGGGTTC. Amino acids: CAISESGFPFAGF.

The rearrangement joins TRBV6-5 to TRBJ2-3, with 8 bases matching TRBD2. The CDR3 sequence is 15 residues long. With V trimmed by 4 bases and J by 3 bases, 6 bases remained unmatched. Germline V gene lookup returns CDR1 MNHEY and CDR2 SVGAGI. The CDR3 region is CASSSLGLGTDTQYF. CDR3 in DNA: TGTGCCAGCAGTTCCTTGGGACTAGGAACAGATACGCAGTATTTT.

The CDR3 nucleotides are TGTGCCAGCAGCCCTCGTCCCGGGACAGGGTTGGGGGGAGAGACCCAGTACTTC. This gives the protein CASSPRPGTGLGGETQYF. The J gene is TRBJ2-5, the V gene TRBV7-8; 9 bases are a match to TRBD1. CDR1 is SGHVS, CDR2 FQNEAQ, per germline. This CDR3 has 18 amino acids. V shed 5 bases and J 4 bases; nucleotides not matched to a gene: 17.

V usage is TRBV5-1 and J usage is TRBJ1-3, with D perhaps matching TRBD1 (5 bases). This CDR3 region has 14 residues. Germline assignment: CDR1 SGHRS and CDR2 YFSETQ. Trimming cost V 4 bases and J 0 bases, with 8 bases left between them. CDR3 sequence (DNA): TGCGCCAGCAGCGAACAGGACTCTGGAAACACCATATATTTT. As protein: CASSEQDSGNTIYF. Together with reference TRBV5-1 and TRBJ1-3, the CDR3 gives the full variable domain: KAGVTQTPRYLIKTRGQQVTLSCSPISGHRSVSWYQQTPGQGLQFLFEYFSETQRNKGNFPGRFSGRQFSNSRSEMNVSTLELGDSALYLCASSEQDSGNTIYFGEGSWLTVV.

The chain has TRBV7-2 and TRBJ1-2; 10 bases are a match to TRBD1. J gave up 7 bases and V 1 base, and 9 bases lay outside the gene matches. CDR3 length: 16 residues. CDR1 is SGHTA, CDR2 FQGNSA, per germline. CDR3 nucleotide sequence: TGTGCCAGCAGCTTAGATGTAGCGACAGGGGGCGGTGGCTACACCTTC. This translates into CASSLDVATGGGGYTF.

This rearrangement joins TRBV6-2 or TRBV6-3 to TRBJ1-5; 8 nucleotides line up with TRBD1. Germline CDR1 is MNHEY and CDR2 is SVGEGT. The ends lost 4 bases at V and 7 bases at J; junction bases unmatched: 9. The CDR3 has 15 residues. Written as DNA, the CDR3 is TGTGCCAGCAGTTCCGCTGGACAGGGCCAACAGCCCCAGCATTTT. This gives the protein CASSSAGQGQQPQHF.

The chain's CDR3 is CSAGPARDDTDTQYF. The CDR3 DNA is TGCAGCGCGGGCCCAGCGCGAGACGACACAGATACGCAGTATTTT. This chain links TRBV29-1 with TRBJ2-3; D remains unclear. V was shortened by 7 bases and J by 2 bases, with 19 bases between the two germline ends. Per the germline V gene, CDR1 is SQVTM and CDR2 is ANQGSEA. The CDR3 is made up of 15 amino acids.